A selection of T cell receptor beta chains follows, all from one sample in a study of early T cells in non-severe SARS-CoV-2 infection. TCRdb redid the calling of the 5' RACE reads with MiXCR, one entry per CDR3 protein. The sample consists of more than 45,000 distinct CDR3 sequences, 13% of them appearing once. What was sequenced was whole blood. The receptors come from an adult who was a healthcare worker with PCR-confirmed SARS-CoV-2 infection or an uninfected control (not recorded which). Both conserved end residues are part of each CDR3. Fields, in order: J gene, V gene, clone size, D gene, CDR3 DNA, CDR3 protein. A D gene is named only where the DNA matches it firmly. Size values are once, few and many counts, or a class for expanded clones, and some rows have none.

j_gene: TRBJ2-7
v_gene: TRBV12-3/TRBV12-4
abundance: .
d_gene: TRBD2
CDR3nt: TGTGCCAGCAGCCGAGCGGGGGGCTCCTACGAGCAGTACTTC
CDR3aa: CASSRAGGSYEQYF

j_gene: TRBJ2-1
v_gene: TRBV11-3
abundance: .
d_gene: TRBD2
CDR3nt: TGTGCCAGCAGCTTAGATGGAGTAGCGGGGTACAATGAGCAGTTCTTC
CDR3aa: CASSLDGVAGYNEQFF

j_gene: TRBJ1-2
v_gene: TRBV6-5
abundance: .
d_gene: TRBD1
CDR3nt: TGTGCCAGCAGGTTGGCAGGGGGCGCGGACTATGGCTACACCTTC
CDR3aa: CASRLAGGADYGYTF

j_gene: TRBJ2-1
v_gene: TRBV29-1
abundance: many
d_gene: .
CDR3nt: TGCAGCGTTGAATACGGGAGCAGGGATGAGCAGTTCTTC
CDR3aa: CSVEYGSRDEQFF

j_gene: TRBJ1-5
v_gene: TRBV19
abundance: many
d_gene: .
CDR3nt: TGTGCCAGTAGCCCGAAGACCGGGTTAAGCAATCAGCCCCAGCATTTT
CDR3aa: CASSPKTGLSNQPQHF

j_gene: TRBJ2-1
v_gene: TRBV7-3
abundance: .
d_gene: TRBD2
CDR3nt: TGTGCCAGCAAGGGGAGCGGGGGCAGCTCCTACAATGAGCAGTTCTTC
CDR3aa: CASKGSGGSSYNEQFF

j_gene: TRBJ1-1
v_gene: TRBV18
abundance: once
d_gene: TRBD1
CDR3nt: TGTGTCAGCTCATCGGGACAGGGTGGCACTGAAGCTTTCTTT
CDR3aa: CVSSSGQGGTEAFF

j_gene: TRBJ2-7
v_gene: TRBV7-6
abundance: .
d_gene: .
CDR3nt: TGTGCCAGCAGCCCCCCCCCTGACGAGGCCTACGAGCAGTACTTC
CDR3aa: CASSPPPDEAYEQYF

j_gene: TRBJ2-1
v_gene: TRBV9
abundance: .
d_gene: TRBD2
CDR3nt: TGTGCCAGCAGCCCTGGGACTAGCGGGAGGGATGAGCAGTTCTTC
CDR3aa: CASSPGTSGRDEQFF

j_gene: TRBJ2-1
v_gene: TRBV28
abundance: few
d_gene: .
CDR3nt: TGTGCCAGCAGCCCACACGGCCCAAACTACAATGAGCAGTTCTTC
CDR3aa: CASSPHGPNYNEQFF

j_gene: TRBJ2-1
v_gene: TRBV14
abundance: many
d_gene: .
CDR3nt: TGTGCCAGCAGCCAAGATGGGCCTTCCTACAATGAGCAGTTCTTC
CDR3aa: CASSQDGPSYNEQFF

j_gene: TRBJ2-1
v_gene: TRBV14
abundance: many
d_gene: .
CDR3nt: TGTGCCAGCAGCCAAGATTTACTAAGCTCCTACAATGAGCAGTTCTTC
CDR3aa: CASSQDLLSSYNEQFF

j_gene: TRBJ1-1
v_gene: TRBV7-9
abundance: .
d_gene: .
CDR3nt: TGTGCCAGCAGCTTAGTTATCGGCACTGAAGCTTTCTTT
CDR3aa: CASSLVIGTEAFF

j_gene: TRBJ1-3
v_gene: TRBV5-5
abundance: many
d_gene: .
CDR3nt: TGTGCCAGCAGCGAAGCAAACACCATATATTTT
CDR3aa: CASSEANTIYF

j_gene: TRBJ1-4
v_gene: TRBV5-1
abundance: few
d_gene: TRBD1
CDR3nt: TGCGCCAGCAGCTTGGACAGGGGAGACGACCCCGTAAATGAAAAACTGTTTTTT
CDR3aa: CASSLDRGDDPVNEKLFF

j_gene: TRBJ2-1
v_gene: TRBV20-1
abundance: many
d_gene: TRBD2
CDR3nt: TGCAGTGCTAGAGATCCCGTAGCGGGGGGGCTAGGGAATGAGCAGTTCTTC
CDR3aa: CSARDPVAGGLGNEQFF

j_gene: TRBJ2-7
v_gene: TRBV27
abundance: many
d_gene: .
CDR3nt: TGTGCCAGCAGTTTAATCGACAGATACGAGCAGTACTTC
CDR3aa: CASSLIDRYEQYF

j_gene: TRBJ1-1
v_gene: TRBV12-3/TRBV12-4
abundance: few
d_gene: .
CDR3nt: TGTGCCAGCAGTTTAAAGGCAGGGGCTGAGGCTTTCTTT
CDR3aa: CASSLKAGAEAFF

j_gene: TRBJ2-7
v_gene: TRBV12-3/TRBV12-4
abundance: many
d_gene: TRBD2
CDR3nt: TGTGCCAGCAGTTCCCTAGCGGGGAGGACCCCCTACGAGCAGTACTTC
CDR3aa: CASSSLAGRTPYEQYF

j_gene: TRBJ2-1
v_gene: TRBV6-5
abundance: many
d_gene: TRBD2
CDR3nt: TGTGCCAGCAGTTCGCCTAGCGGGAGGAGTAATGAGCAGTTCTTC
CDR3aa: CASSSPSGRSNEQFF

j_gene: TRBJ2-7
v_gene: TRBV6-1
abundance: many
d_gene: .
CDR3nt: TGTGCCAGCAGTGAAGTTGGACTGTTGACCTACGAGCAGTACTTC
CDR3aa: CASSEVGLLTYEQYF

j_gene: TRBJ2-1
v_gene: TRBV29-1
abundance: .
d_gene: .
CDR3nt: TGCAGCGTTGTGGCCGTTTCCTACAATGAGCAGTTCTTC
CDR3aa: CSVVAVSYNEQFF

j_gene: TRBJ2-7
v_gene: TRBV28
abundance: .
d_gene: TRBD2
CDR3nt: TGTGCCAGCAGTTTGGGGGGGAGCGGGACCGGCGAGCAGTACTTC
CDR3aa: CASSLGGSGTGEQYF

j_gene: TRBJ2-7
v_gene: TRBV5-1
abundance: .
d_gene: .
CDR3nt: TGCGCCAGCAGCTTGGGGACAGTGATCTCCTACGAGCAGTACTTC
CDR3aa: CASSLGTVISYEQYF

j_gene: TRBJ2-5
v_gene: TRBV2
abundance: many
d_gene: .
CDR3nt: TGTGCCAGCGCTCTGCCTCCTTTGGAGACCCAGTACTTC
CDR3aa: CASALPPLETQYF

j_gene: TRBJ2-3
v_gene: TRBV3-1
abundance: many
d_gene: .
CDR3nt: TGTGCCAGCAGCCTAGCGAGGGGTACTTTCACAGATACGCAGTATTTT
CDR3aa: CASSLARGTFTDTQYF

j_gene: TRBJ2-1
v_gene: TRBV7-3
abundance: many
d_gene: TRBD2
CDR3nt: TGTGCCAGCAGCTTAAGGCCTAGCGGGAGTGATATCAATGAGCAGTTCTTC
CDR3aa: CASSLRPSGSDINEQFF

j_gene: TRBJ2-1
v_gene: TRBV12-3/TRBV12-4
abundance: .
d_gene: .
CDR3nt: TGTGCCAGCAGTGTCAGTCTTAGCTCCTACAATGAGCAGTTCTTC
CDR3aa: CASSVSLSSYNEQFF

j_gene: TRBJ2-7
v_gene: TRBV6-1
abundance: .
d_gene: TRBD1
CDR3nt: TGTGCCAGCAGTGAAGCTCCGGGACAGGTGGGGCAGTACTTC
CDR3aa: CASSEAPGQVGQYF

j_gene: TRBJ2-1
v_gene: TRBV20-1
abundance: few
d_gene: .
CDR3nt: TGCAGTGCAAGACGGGAGAGCTCCTACAATGAGCAGTTCTTC
CDR3aa: CSARRESSYNEQFF

j_gene: TRBJ2-7
v_gene: TRBV7-9
abundance: .
d_gene: .
CDR3nt: TGTGCCAGCAGCATTAGCCTGAGGGAGCAGTACTTC
CDR3aa: CASSISLREQYF

j_gene: TRBJ2-5
v_gene: TRBV20-1
abundance: many
d_gene: .
CDR3nt: TGCAGTGCTAACGACCCCCGGCGGGAGACCCAGTACTTC
CDR3aa: CSANDPRRETQYF

j_gene: TRBJ2-3
v_gene: TRBV4-2
abundance: many
d_gene: .
CDR3nt: TGTGCCAGCAGCCAAGTTGAGCACACAGATACGCAGTATTTT
CDR3aa: CASSQVEHTDTQYF

j_gene: TRBJ1-3
v_gene: TRBV7-9
abundance: many
d_gene: .
CDR3nt: TGTGCCAGCAGCCAACCCGACAGCGGAAACACCATATATTTT
CDR3aa: CASSQPDSGNTIYF

j_gene: TRBJ2-1
v_gene: TRBV11-1
abundance: .
d_gene: TRBD2
CDR3nt: TGTGCCAGCGTCCCTAATACGGGGGGGCACCGCAATGAGCAGTTCTTC
CDR3aa: CASVPNTGGHRNEQFF

j_gene: TRBJ1-1
v_gene: TRBV5-5
abundance: .
d_gene: .
CDR3nt: TGTGCCAGCGCTCAAATGGCGCTAGTAGGGTTAAGAGCTTTCTTT
CDR3aa: CASAQMALVGLRAFF

j_gene: TRBJ1-1
v_gene: TRBV15
abundance: .
d_gene: .
CDR3nt: TGTGCCACCAGCAAAGTAGGGGGAGGCACTGAAGCTTTCTTT
CDR3aa: CATSKVGGGTEAFF

j_gene: TRBJ2-2
v_gene: TRBV28
abundance: few
d_gene: TRBD2
CDR3nt: TGTGCCAGCTCGAGCGGGAAGAACACCGGGGAGCTGTTTTTT
CDR3aa: CASSSGKNTGELFF

j_gene: TRBJ1-4
v_gene: TRBV2
abundance: .
d_gene: .
CDR3nt: TGTGCCAGCAGTGGCCCCAGGGTAGGGGAAAAACTGTTTTTT
CDR3aa: CASSGPRVGEKLFF

j_gene: TRBJ2-3
v_gene: TRBV20-1
abundance: many
d_gene: TRBD2
CDR3nt: TGCAGTGCTAGAGTACACAGAGGGTTCGGCGGGGGGGATACGCAGTATTTT
CDR3aa: CSARVHRGFGGGDTQYF

j_gene: TRBJ2-5
v_gene: TRBV27
abundance: .
d_gene: TRBD2
CDR3nt: TGTGCCAGCAGTCCGGCGGGGGGTGAGACCCAGTACTTC
CDR3aa: CASSPAGGETQYF

j_gene: TRBJ2-3
v_gene: TRBV29-1
abundance: .
d_gene: .
CDR3nt: TGCAGCGTTGTTAGCGGAGGCACAGATACGCAGTATTTT
CDR3aa: CSVVSGGTDTQYF

j_gene: TRBJ2-1
v_gene: TRBV4-2
abundance: few
d_gene: TRBD2
CDR3nt: TGTGCCAGCAGCCACGGACTAGCGGGAGGGATCCCTACCGATGAGCAGTTCTTC
CDR3aa: CASSHGLAGGIPTDEQFF

j_gene: TRBJ1-2
v_gene: TRBV3-1
abundance: few
d_gene: .
CDR3nt: TGTGCCAGCAGCCAAGCTGACAGGCGAAACTATGGCTACACCTTC
CDR3aa: CASSQADRRNYGYTF

j_gene: TRBJ2-7
v_gene: TRBV28
abundance: .
d_gene: TRBD2
CDR3nt: TGTGCCAGCAGTTTCGGGACTAGCCGCTCCTACGAGCAGTACTTC
CDR3aa: CASSFGTSRSYEQYF

j_gene: TRBJ1-1
v_gene: TRBV11-2
abundance: many
d_gene: .
CDR3nt: TGTGCCAGCAGCTTGGGACCATCGAACACTGAAGCTTTCTTT
CDR3aa: CASSLGPSNTEAFF

j_gene: TRBJ2-1
v_gene: TRBV20-1
abundance: few
d_gene: TRBD2
CDR3nt: TGCAGTGCTAGCCTAGCGGGGATTTATGAGCAGTTCTTC
CDR3aa: CSASLAGIYEQFF

j_gene: TRBJ1-2
v_gene: TRBV28
abundance: few
d_gene: .
CDR3nt: TGTGCCAGCAGTCCGCCCCAGCGGAGGGGCTATGGCTACACCTTC
CDR3aa: CASSPPQRRGYGYTF

j_gene: TRBJ1-2
v_gene: TRBV3-1
abundance: many
d_gene: TRBD1
CDR3nt: TGTGCCAGCACAGGGACAGGCTTTAATGGCTACACCTTC
CDR3aa: CASTGTGFNGYTF

j_gene: TRBJ1-3
v_gene: TRBV9
abundance: .
d_gene: .
CDR3nt: TGTGCCAGCAGCGTAGCGGGGACATCAGAAAACACCATATATTTT
CDR3aa: CASSVAGTSENTIYF

j_gene: TRBJ2-4
v_gene: TRBV28
abundance: many
d_gene: TRBD2
CDR3nt: TGTGCCAGCAGTCCCCCCCTGGGGGAGGGCGAATTCAAAAACATTCAGTACTTC
CDR3aa: CASSPPLGEGEFKNIQYF

j_gene: TRBJ2-1
v_gene: TRBV9
abundance: .
d_gene: .
CDR3nt: TGTGCCAGCAGCGTAGAGGGCGGCCCCTCCTACAATGAGCAGTTCTTC
CDR3aa: CASSVEGGPSYNEQFF